A selection of T cell receptor beta chains follows, all from one sample in a study of blood T cell repertoires in COVID-19. Some clones are missing from TCRdb's copy, which holds only in-frame ones; the method was immunoSEQ multiplex PCR. The sample includes 240,000 or so clones, approximately 83% seen only once; the top ten take just over 3%. Specimen: peripheral blood. These receptor sequences come from a woman aged 25 to 39 who had recovered from COVID-19. Both conserved end residues are part of each CDR3. The D gene is left open where the match is weak. Size values are once, few and many counts, or a class for expanded clones, and some rows have none.

TRBJ1-4,-,TRBV5-1,-,CASSRSDSEKLFF,TGCGCCAGCAGCCGCTCAGACAGTGAAAAACTGTTTTTT
TRBJ2-3,TRBD1,TRBV9,-,CASSAGTGLVADTQYF,TGTGCCAGCAGCGCCGGGACAGGTTTGGTCGCAGATACGCAGTATTTT
TRBJ1-2,TRBD1,TRBV12-3/TRBV12-4,-,CASSPGQSYGYTF,TGTGCCAGCAGTCCGGGACAGAGCTATGGCTACACCTTC
TRBJ1-6,TRBD1,TRBV9,-,CASSVQGGNSPLHF,TGTGCCAGCAGCGTACAGGGGGGTAATTCACCCCTCCACTTT
TRBJ2-7,TRBD1,TRBV19,-,CASKGDSYEQYF,TGTGCCAGTAAAGGGGACAGCTACGAGCAGTACTTC
TRBJ1-6,-,TRBV4-1,-,CASSQDLLGGSYNSPLHF,TGCGCCAGCAGCCAAGATCTCCTAGGCGGATCCTATAATTCACCCCTCCACTTT
TRBJ2-2,-,TRBV5-4,-,CASSSAVVRGSGELFF,TGTGCCAGCAGCTCGGCGGTTGTTCGGGGGTCCGGGGAGCTGTTTTTT
TRBJ2-1,TRBD2,TRBV7-9,-,CASSPSGGRYNEQFF,TGTGCCAGCAGCCCTAGCGGGGGGCGGTACAATGAGCAGTTCTTC
TRBJ2-5,TRBD2,TRBV5-4,few,CASSLAGRSGGTQETQYF,TGTGCCAGCAGCTTGGCCGGTCGGAGCGGGGGAACTCAAGAGACCCAGTACTTC
TRBJ1-1,TRBD1,TRBV6-5,-,CASKGQGVTEAFF,TGTGCCAGCAAAGGACAGGGGGTGACTGAAGCTTTCTTT
TRBJ2-6,TRBD2,TRBV7-2,-,CASSFLAGGLNSGANVLTF,TGTGCCAGCAGCTTTCTAGCGGGGGGGCTGAACTCTGGGGCCAACGTCCTGACTTTC
TRBJ2-3,-,TRBV4-3,once,CASSQDPGSTDTQYF,TGCGCCAGCAGCCAAGATCCCGGGAGCACAGATACGCAGTATTTT
TRBJ2-2,-,TRBV6-5,-,CASREGAVGELFF,TGTGCCAGCAGGGAGGGGGCGGTCGGGGAGCTGTTTTTT
TRBJ1-1,-,TRBV9,-,CASSVALRTEAFF,TGTGCCAGCAGCGTAGCTCTTCGGACTGAAGCTTTCTTT
TRBJ2-7,TRBD1,TRBV6-1,-,CASSEASTGAYYEQYF,TGTGCCAGCAGTGAAGCCTCGACAGGGGCTTACTACGAGCAGTACTTC
TRBJ2-7,TRBD1,TRBV6-5,-,CASSPPTGGSYEQYF,TGTGCCAGCAGCCCGCCGACAGGGGGATCATACGAGCAGTACTTC
TRBJ2-7,-,TRBV28,-,CASSPDRGHTYEQYF,TGTGCCAGCAGTCCCGACCGGGGACACACCTACGAGCAGTACTTC
TRBJ2-7,-,TRBV9,-,CASSVYPLSLAASSYEQYF,TGTGCCAGCAGCGTATATCCCCTTAGTCTAGCAGCGAGCTCCTACGAGCAGTACTTC
TRBJ2-7,TRBD2,TRBV7-9,-,CALGGGTSSYEQYF,TGTGCCCTCGGGGGGGGGACAAGCTCCTACGAGCAGTACTTC
TRBJ2-4,TRBD1,TRBV6-5,-,CASRGTGGVWNIQYF,TGTGCCAGCAGAGGGACAGGGGGCGTTTGGAACATTCAGTACTTC
TRBJ2-3,TRBD2,TRBV10-2,-,CASSSQRGGLDTQYF,TGCGCCAGCAGTTCGCAGCGGGGGGGCCTCGATACGCAGTATTTT
TRBJ2-7,-,TRBV7-2,once,CASSLVGGGAEYEQYF,TGTGCCAGCAGCTTAGTTGGAGGGGGCGCAGAGTACGAGCAGTACTTC
TRBJ1-3,-,TRBV4-3,once,CASSQGRSIPGNTIYF,TGCGCCAGCAGCCAAGGGCGGAGTATCCCTGGAAACACCATATATTTT
TRBJ2-3,TRBD1,TRBV18,-,CASSPGTGSTDTQYF,TGTGCCAGCTCACCCGGGACAGGAAGCACAGATACGCAGTATTTT
TRBJ2-1,-,TRBV5-1,-,CASTISGYNEQFF,TGCGCGAGCACCATAAGCGGTTACAATGAGCAGTTCTTC
TRBJ2-5,TRBD2,TRBV5-5,-,CASSLAGGGAGETQYF,TGTGCCAGCAGCTTGGCCGGCGGGGGGGCCGGGGAGACCCAGTACTTC
TRBJ1-1,-,TRBV27,-,CASSPGVANTEAFF,TGTGCCAGCAGTCCGGGGGTTGCGAACACTGAAGCTTTCTTT
TRBJ1-6,-,TRBV29-1,-,CACGFQGNSPLHF,TGCGCTTGTGGGTTTCAGGGCAATTCACCCCTCCACTTT
TRBJ1-2,TRBD1,TRBV2,-,CASSEIGQGYGYTF,TGTGCCAGCAGTGAAATTGGACAGGGTTATGGCTACACCTTC
TRBJ2-7,-,TRBV9,-,CASSVESQGAHEQYF,TGTGCCAGCAGCGTAGAGTCCCAAGGGGCCCACGAGCAGTACTTC
TRBJ1-1,-,TRBV10-3,-,CAISEVANTEAFF,TGTGCCATCAGTGAGGTGGCTAACACTGAAGCTTTCTTT
TRBJ1-3,TRBD1,TRBV7-7,-,CASSLGQGAGNTIYF,TGTGCCAGCAGCTTAGGGCAGGGGGCCGGAAACACCATATATTTT
TRBJ2-7,TRBD1,TRBV5-4,-,CASSLGVTGTGGYEQYF,TGTGCCAGCAGCTTGGGGGTGACCGGGACAGGGGGTTACGAGCAGTACTTC
TRBJ1-4,-,TRBV4-1,-,CASSQQGSNEKLFF,TGCGCCAGCAGCCAACAGGGGTCTAATGAAAAACTGTTTTTT
TRBJ1-2,TRBD1,TRBV10-3,-,CAISTDRAHGYTF,TGTGCCATCAGTACTGACAGGGCCCATGGCTACACCTTC
TRBJ2-3,-,TRBV19,-,CASTSGLYTDTQYF,TGTGCCAGTACGTCAGGCCTATACACAGATACGCAGTATTTT
TRBJ1-2,TRBD1,TRBV18,-,CASSPLTTGGYGYTF,TGTGCCAGCTCACCTTTAACGACAGGGGGGTATGGCTACACCTTC
TRBJ2-5,TRBD2,TRBV4-2,-,CASSHPSYGGGAKETQYF,TGTGCCAGCAGCCACCCAAGCTATGGGGGAGGGGCAAAAGAGACCCAGTACTTC
TRBJ2-2,-,TRBV27,-,CASSPLRQTLSTGELFF,TGTGCCAGCAGTCCCCTCCGACAGACTCTTAGCACCGGGGAGCTGTTTTTT
TRBJ2-7,TRBD1,TRBV11-3,-,CASSFRGGQGDDEQYF,TGTGCCAGCAGCTTCCGCGGGGGACAGGGGGACGACGAGCAGTACTTC
TRBJ2-5,-,TRBV6-1,-,CASSESGRGGTQYF,TGTGCCAGCAGTGAATCTGGCAGGGGTGGGACCCAGTACTTC
TRBJ2-5,-,TRBV4-1,-,CASSLGDGLQETQYF,TGCGCCAGCAGCCTCGGCGACGGACTCCAAGAGACCCAGTACTTC
TRBJ1-1,-,TRBV15,-,CATSRDLSRGTEAFF,TGTGCCACCAGCAGAGATCTGAGCAGGGGCACTGAAGCTTTCTTT
TRBJ1-1,-,TRBV25-1,-,CASSESGVRGGTEAFF,TGTGCCAGCAGTGAATCCGGGGTTCGGGGTGGCACTGAAGCTTTCTTT
TRBJ2-3,TRBD2,TRBV4-2,-,CASSRAGDGGTDTQYF,TGTGCCAGCAGCCGAGCGGGGGACGGCGGCACAGATACGCAGTATTTT
TRBJ2-3,-,TRBV5-1,-,CASSPRISTDTQYF,TGCGCCAGCAGCCCTAGAATTAGCACAGATACGCAGTATTTT
TRBJ2-5,TRBD1,TRBV5-1,-,CASSWGRGLMWEETQYF,TGCGCCAGCAGCTGGGGCAGGGGGCTGATGTGGGAAGAGACCCAGTACTTC
TRBJ1-5,-,TRBV7-9,few,CASSVDSRNQPQHF,TGTGCCAGCAGCGTGGACAGTCGCAATCAGCCCCAGCATTTT
TRBJ2-6,-,TRBV2,-,CASGSSGANVLTF,TGTGCCAGCGGGAGCTCTGGGGCCAACGTCCTGACTTTC
TRBJ2-3,-,TRBV9,-,CASSEGLSSGADTQYF,TGTGCCAGCAGCGAGGGCCTGAGTAGCGGCGCAGATACGCAGTATTTT
TRBJ1-1,-,TRBV2,-,CASSVQGLNTEAFF,TGTGCCAGCAGTGTCCAGGGATTGAACACTGAAGCTTTCTTT
TRBJ1-4,TRBD1,TRBV7-9,once,CASSPGTGIEKLFF,TGTGCCAGCAGCCCCGGGACAGGGATTGAAAAACTGTTTTTT
TRBJ2-3,TRBD1,TRBV6-6,once,CASSRQGTQYF,TGTGCCAGCAGCCGACAGGGTACGCAGTATTTT
TRBJ1-1,-,TRBV3-1/TRBV3-2,-,CASSQANTEAFF,TGTGCCAGCAGCCAAGCAAACACTGAAGCTTTCTTT
TRBJ2-1,-,TRBV6-5,-,CASSQRGQSYNEQFF,TGTGCCAGCAGCCAGCGCGGACAGTCATACAATGAGCAGTTCTTC